The present T cell receptor (beta chain) was sequenced within a study of shared clonotypes between healthy human individuals. In the CD4+ fraction, cells were divided into CD45RA+ naive and CD45RA-negative memory subsets. A roughly 220 ng quantity of DNA, tens of thousands of T cell genomes, went into the sorted-subset replicate PCRs. TCRdb's copy holds only in-frame clones and misses some; the assay was immunoSEQ multiplex PCR. Seen here are around 1.4 million clones, 98% observed once, and the top ten hold 0.36%. In this sample, this clone turned up once. The antigen is unknown. Study-level points and caveats: Non-shared clonotypes had lower generation probabilities than those shared by all four donors. Estimated clonotype richness was generally higher in naive than memory subsets.

The CDR3 runs to 11 residues. The germline V and J ends were trimmed by 5 bases and 3 bases, with 3 bases remaining between them. The V gene's germline CDR1 is MNHEY and CDR2 SVGAGI. The gene calls are TRBV6-5 and TRBJ2-3; D remains unclear. The receptor was derived from a young man in good health. Material for sequencing was naive CD4+ T cells sorted from blood. Sample subset: CD45RA+ positively selected. CDR3: CASSMTDTQYF. The CDR3, as DNA: TGTGCCAGCAGTATGACAGATACGCAGTATTTT.